The present entry profiles one T cell receptor beta chain with its context. This sample is part of a study of blood T cell repertoires in COVID-19. Measured with immunoSEQ multiplex PCR; TCRdb has only the in-frame clones, and not every one. The sample has tens of thousands of clones; around 89% are singletons. The germline gives CDR1 KGHDR, CDR2 SFDVKD. J lost 4 bases, V lost 2 bases, and 6 bases had no gene match. The CDR3 has 17 amino acids. This chain joins TRBV24-1 and TRBJ2-3, with 12 bases identical to TRBD1. The sample was PBMCs or T cells enriched from blood (not recorded which). This TCR derives from a woman aged 50 to 60 with acute COVID-19. DNA of the CDR3: TGTGCCACCAGTGATTCCCCGGGACAGGGGGCCCCAGATACGCAGTATTTT. Translating it yields CATSDSPGQGAPDTQYF.